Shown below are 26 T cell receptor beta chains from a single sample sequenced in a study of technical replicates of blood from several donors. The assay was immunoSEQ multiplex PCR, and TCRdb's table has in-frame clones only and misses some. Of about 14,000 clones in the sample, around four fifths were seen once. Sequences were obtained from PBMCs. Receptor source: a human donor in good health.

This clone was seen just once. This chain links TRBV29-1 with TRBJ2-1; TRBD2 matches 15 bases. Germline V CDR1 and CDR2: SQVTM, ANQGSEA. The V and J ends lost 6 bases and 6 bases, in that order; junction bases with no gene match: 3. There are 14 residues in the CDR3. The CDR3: CSVAGLAGGNEQFF. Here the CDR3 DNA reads TGCAGCGTGGCGGGACTAGCGGGAGGCAATGAGCAGTTCTTC.

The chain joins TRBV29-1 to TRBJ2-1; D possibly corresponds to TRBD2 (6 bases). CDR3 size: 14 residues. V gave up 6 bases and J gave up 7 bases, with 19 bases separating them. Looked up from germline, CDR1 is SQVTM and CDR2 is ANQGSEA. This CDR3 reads CSVGRLAIMNEQFF. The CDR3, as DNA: TGCAGCGTCGGAAGGCTAGCGATAATGAATGAGCAGTTCTTC.

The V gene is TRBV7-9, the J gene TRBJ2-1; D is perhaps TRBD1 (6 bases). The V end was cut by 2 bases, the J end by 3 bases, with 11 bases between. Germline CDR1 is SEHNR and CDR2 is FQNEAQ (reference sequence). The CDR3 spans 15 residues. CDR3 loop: CASSLTAGDYNEQFF. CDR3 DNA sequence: TGTGCCAGCAGCTTAACGGCAGGGGACTACAATGAGCAGTTCTTC.

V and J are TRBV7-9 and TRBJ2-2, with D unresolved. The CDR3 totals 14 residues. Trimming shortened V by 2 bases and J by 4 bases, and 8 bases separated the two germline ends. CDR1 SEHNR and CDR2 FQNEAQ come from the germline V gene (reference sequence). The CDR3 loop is CASSLSRTTGELFF. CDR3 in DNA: TGTGCCAGCAGCTTATCCAGAACCACCGGGGAGCTGTTTTTT.

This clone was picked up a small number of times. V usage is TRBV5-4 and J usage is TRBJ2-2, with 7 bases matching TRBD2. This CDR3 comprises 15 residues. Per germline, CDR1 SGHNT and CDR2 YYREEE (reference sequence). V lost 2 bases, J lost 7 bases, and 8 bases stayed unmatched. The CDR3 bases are TGTGCCAGCAGCTTAGCGGGAATAACGGGCGGGGAGCTGTTTTTT. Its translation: CASSLAGITGGELFF.

The CDR3 region has the DNA TGTGCCAGCAGCTTAGTCGCTAGCGGGAGCCCCACCTCCTCCTACAATGAGCAGTTCTTC. This translates into CASSLVASGSPTSSYNEQFF. The rearrangement uses TRBV7-8 and TRBJ2-1, with 10 nucleotides matching TRBD2. The CDR3 length is 20 residues. V lost 1 base to trimming and J lost 0 bases; unmatched junction nucleotides: 12. The germline CDR1 and CDR2 sequences are SGHVS and FQNEAQ.

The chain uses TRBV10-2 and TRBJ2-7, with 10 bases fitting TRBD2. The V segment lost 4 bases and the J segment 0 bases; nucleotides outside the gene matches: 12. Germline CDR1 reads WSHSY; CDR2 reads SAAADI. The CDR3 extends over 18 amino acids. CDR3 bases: TGCGCCAGCAGTGGAGGGGGACTAGCGAGTACCGTCTCCTACGAGCAGTACTTC. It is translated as CASSGGGLASTVSYEQYF.

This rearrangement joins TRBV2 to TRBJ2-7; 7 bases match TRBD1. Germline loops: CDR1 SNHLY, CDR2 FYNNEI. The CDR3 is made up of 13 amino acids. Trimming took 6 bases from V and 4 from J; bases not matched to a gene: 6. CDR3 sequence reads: CASSLQGWYEQYF. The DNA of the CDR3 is TGTGCCAGCAGCCTACAGGGGTGGTACGAGCAGTACTTC.

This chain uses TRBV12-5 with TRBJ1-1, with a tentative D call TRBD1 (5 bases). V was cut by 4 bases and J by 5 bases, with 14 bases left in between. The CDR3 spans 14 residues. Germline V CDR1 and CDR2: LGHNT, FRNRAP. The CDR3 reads CASGYSGGGTEAFF. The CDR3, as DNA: TGTGCTAGTGGTTACTCCGGGGGGGGGACTGAAGCTTTCTTT.

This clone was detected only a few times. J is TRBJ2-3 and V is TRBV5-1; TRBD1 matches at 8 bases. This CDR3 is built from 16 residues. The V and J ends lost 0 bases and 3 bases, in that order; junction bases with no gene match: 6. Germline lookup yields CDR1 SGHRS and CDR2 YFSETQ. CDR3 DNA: TGCGCCAGCAGCTTGGATCAGGGGGCCGGGACAGATACGCAGTATTTT. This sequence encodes CASSLDQGAGTDTQYF. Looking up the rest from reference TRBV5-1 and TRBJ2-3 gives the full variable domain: KAGVTQTPRYLIKTRGQQVTLSCSPISGHRSVSWYQQTPGQGLQFLFEYFSETQRNKGNFPGRFSGRQFSNSRSEMNVSTLELGDSALYLCASSLDQGAGTDTQYFGPGTRLTVL.

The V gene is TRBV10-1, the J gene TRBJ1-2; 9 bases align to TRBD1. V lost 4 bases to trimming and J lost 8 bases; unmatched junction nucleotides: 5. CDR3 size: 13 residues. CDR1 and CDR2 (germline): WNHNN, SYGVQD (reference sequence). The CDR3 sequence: CASSAGQGFGYTF. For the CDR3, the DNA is TGCGCCAGCAGTGCGGGACAGGGATTCGGCTACACCTTC.

As DNA, the CDR3 is TGTGCCAGCAGTGGAATCGGGACAGGGGGACCTATGGAGCAGTACTTC. It is translated as CASSGIGTGGPMEQYF. This rearrangement joins TRBV27 to TRBJ2-7; 11 nucleotides align to TRBD1. CDR1 MNHEY and CDR2 SMNVEV come from the germline V gene (reference sequence). The junction had 13 bases not matched to a gene; V was cut back by 5 bases and J by 7 bases. The CDR3 is made up of 16 amino acids.

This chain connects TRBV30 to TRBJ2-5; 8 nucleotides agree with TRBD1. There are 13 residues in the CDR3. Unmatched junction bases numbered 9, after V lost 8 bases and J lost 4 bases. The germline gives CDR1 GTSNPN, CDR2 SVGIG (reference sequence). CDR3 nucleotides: TGTGCCGAGAGCTCAGGGGGCAGAGAGACCCAGTACTTC. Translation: CAESSGGRETQYF.

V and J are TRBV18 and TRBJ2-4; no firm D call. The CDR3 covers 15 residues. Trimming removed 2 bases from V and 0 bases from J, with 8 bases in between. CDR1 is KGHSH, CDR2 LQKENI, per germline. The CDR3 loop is CASSPSSLAKNIQYF. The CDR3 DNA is TGTGCCAGCTCACCAAGTTCACTAGCCAAAAACATTCAGTACTTC.

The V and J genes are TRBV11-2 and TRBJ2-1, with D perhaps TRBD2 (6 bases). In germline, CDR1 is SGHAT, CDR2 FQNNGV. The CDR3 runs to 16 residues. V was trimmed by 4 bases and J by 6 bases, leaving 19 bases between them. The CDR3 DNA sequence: TGTGCCAGCAGCTCACTCCGGGACTTGGGGCCCAATGAGCAGTTCTTC. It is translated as CASSSLRDLGPNEQFF.

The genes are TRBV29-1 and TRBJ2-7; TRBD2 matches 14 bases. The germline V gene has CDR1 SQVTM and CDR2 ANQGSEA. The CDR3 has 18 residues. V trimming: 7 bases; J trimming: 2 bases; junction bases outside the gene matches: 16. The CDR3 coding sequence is TGCAGCGCTCTTGGGACTAGCGGGAGAAGTCCCGGACCCTACGAGCAGTACTTC. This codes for CSALGTSGRSPGPYEQYF.

The CDR3 region is CAWTVAGVTYEQYF. The CDR3 DNA reads TGTGCCTGGACCGTAGCGGGGGTAACCTACGAGCAGTACTTC. The gene calls are TRBV30 and TRBJ2-7, with TRBD2 matching over 9 bases. Per the germline V gene, CDR1 is GTSNPN and CDR2 is SVGIG (reference sequence). This CDR3 spans 14 amino acids. After removal of 4 bases from V and 2 bases from J, the junction contained 6 bases not matched to a gene.

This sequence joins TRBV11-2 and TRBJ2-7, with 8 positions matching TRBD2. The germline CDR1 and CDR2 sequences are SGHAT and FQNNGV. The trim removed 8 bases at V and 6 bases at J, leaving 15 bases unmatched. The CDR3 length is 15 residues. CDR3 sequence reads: CASEGTSGGAGEQYF. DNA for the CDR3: TGTGCCAGCGAAGGGACTAGTGGAGGGGCGGGCGAGCAGTACTTC. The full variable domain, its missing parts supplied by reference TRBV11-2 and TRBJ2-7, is EAGVAQSPRYKIIEKRQSVAFWCNPISGHATLYWYQQILGQGPKLLIQFQNNGVVDDSQLPKDRFSAERLKGVDSTLKIQPAKLEDSAVYLCASEGTSGGAGEQYFGPGTRLTVT.

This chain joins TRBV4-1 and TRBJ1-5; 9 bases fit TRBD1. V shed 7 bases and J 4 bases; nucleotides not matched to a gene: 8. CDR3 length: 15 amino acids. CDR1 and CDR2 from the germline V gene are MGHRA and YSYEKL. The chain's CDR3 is CASTPIDRGNQPQHF. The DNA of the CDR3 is TGCGCCAGCACCCCGATCGACAGGGGGAATCAGCCCCAGCATTTT.

Here the CDR3 DNA reads TGTGCCAGCAGCTTGCGGGGGACAGCTGGAAACACCATATATTTT. Its protein product is CASSLRGTAGNTIYF. The chain carries TRBV5-8 and TRBJ1-3; TRBD1 matches 7 bases. V dropped 1 base and J dropped 2; count of bases not matched to a gene: 3. In germline, CDR1 is SGHTS, CDR2 YDEGEE. CDR3 length: 15 residues.

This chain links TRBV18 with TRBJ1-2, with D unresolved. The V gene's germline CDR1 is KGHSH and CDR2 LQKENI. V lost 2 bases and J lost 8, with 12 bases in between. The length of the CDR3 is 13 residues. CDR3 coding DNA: TGTGCCAGCTCACCAACCGGGAACGGCGGCTACACCTTC. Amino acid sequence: CASSPTGNGGYTF.

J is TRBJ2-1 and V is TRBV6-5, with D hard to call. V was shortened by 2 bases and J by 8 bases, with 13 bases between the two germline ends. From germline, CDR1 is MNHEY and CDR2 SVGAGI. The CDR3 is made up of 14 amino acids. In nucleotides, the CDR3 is TGTGCCAGCAGTTACGAACGCAATAGCCATGAGCAGTTCTTC. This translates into CASSYERNSHEQFF.

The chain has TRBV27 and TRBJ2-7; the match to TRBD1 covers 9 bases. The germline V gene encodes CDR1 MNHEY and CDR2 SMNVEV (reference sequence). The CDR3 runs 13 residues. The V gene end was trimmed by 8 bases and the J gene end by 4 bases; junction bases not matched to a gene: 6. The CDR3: CASAGTGSYEQYF. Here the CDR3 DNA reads TGTGCCAGCGCCGGGACAGGGTCTTACGAGCAGTACTTC.

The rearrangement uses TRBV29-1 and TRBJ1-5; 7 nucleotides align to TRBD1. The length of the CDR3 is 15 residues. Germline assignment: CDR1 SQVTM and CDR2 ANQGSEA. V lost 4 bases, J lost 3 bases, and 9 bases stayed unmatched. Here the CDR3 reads CSVVLRTGHNQPQHF. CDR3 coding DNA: TGCAGCGTTGTTCTCCGGACAGGACACAATCAGCCCCAGCATTTT.

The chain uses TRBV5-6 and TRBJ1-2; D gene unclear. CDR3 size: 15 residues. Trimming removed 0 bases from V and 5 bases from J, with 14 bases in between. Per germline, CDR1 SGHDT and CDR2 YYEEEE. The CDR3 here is CASSLGAGGSYGYTF. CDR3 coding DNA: TGTGCCAGCAGCTTGGGGGCCGGAGGTAGTTATGGCTACACCTTC. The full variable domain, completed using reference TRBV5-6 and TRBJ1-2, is DAGVTQSPTHLIKTRGQQVTLRCSPKSGHDTVSWYQQALGQGPQFIFQYYEEEERQRGNFPDRFSGHQFPNYSSELNVNALLLGDSALYLCASSLGAGGSYGYTFGSGTRLTVV.

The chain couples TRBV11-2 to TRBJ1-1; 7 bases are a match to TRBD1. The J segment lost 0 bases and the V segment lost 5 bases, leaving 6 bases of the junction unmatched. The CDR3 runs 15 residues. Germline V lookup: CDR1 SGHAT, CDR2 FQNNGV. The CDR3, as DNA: TGTGCCAGCAGCCGGGGACAGATACTGAACACTGAAGCTTTCTTT. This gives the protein CASSRGQILNTEAFF.